Shown below are 31 T cell receptor beta chains from a single sample sequenced in a study of T-cell reconstitution after alpha-beta-depleted transplantation in children. Using unique molecular identifiers, the investigators prepared the TCRbeta library. A single record per CDR3 protein comes from TCRdb applying MiXCR to the PCR reads. The sample lists about 580,000 distinct CDR3 sequences; 25% to 30% were seen once. Sequenced material: PBMCs, taken before TCRalphabeta/CD19-depleted stem cell transplant. The receptors shown here come from a boy under two years old with Wiskott-Aldrich syndrome, due to receive a stem cell transplant.

This clonotype was counted only a few times. This sequence joins TRBV7-3 and TRBJ2-1; D may be TRBD1 (7 bases). The CDR3 has 13 residues. V lost 3 bases, J lost 8 bases, and 11 bases lay in between. Germline values: CDR1 SGHTA, CDR2 FQGTGA. This CDR3 is CASSFQGEDEQFF. In nucleotides, the CDR3 is TGTGCCAGCAGCTTTCAGGGGGAGGATGAGCAGTTCTTC. Filled out from reference TRBV7-3 and TRBJ2-1, the complete variable domain reads GAGVSQTPSNKVTEKGKYVELRCDPISGHTALYWYRQSLGQGPEFLIYFQGTGAADDSGLPNDRFFAVRPEGSVSTLKIQRTERGDSAVYLCASSFQGEDEQFFGPGTRLTVL.

This clonotype was detected a few times. V is TRBV7-9 and J is TRBJ2-3; TRBD2 matches at 11 bases. Per the germline V gene, CDR1 is SEHNR and CDR2 is FQNEAQ (reference sequence). V shed 0 bases, J shed 6 bases, and the junction held 2 bases outside the gene matches. The CDR3 is 15 residues long. The CDR3 region has the DNA TGTGCCAGCAGCTTAGCTAGCGGGAGGGGCGATACGCAGTATTTT. Residues: CASSLASGRGDTQYF.

CDR3 loop: CASSLRTGENYGYTF. In DNA form, the CDR3 reads TGTGCCAGCAGCCTTCGGACAGGGGAAAACTATGGCTACACCTTC. The genes are TRBV5-5 and TRBJ1-2, with 9 bases identical to TRBD1. V shed 4 bases, J shed 2 bases, and the junction held 6 bases outside the gene matches. Germline CDR1 and CDR2: SGHKS and YYEKEE (reference sequence). CDR3 size: 15 residues. Looking up the rest from reference TRBV5-5 and TRBJ1-2 gives the full variable domain: DAGVTQSPTHLIKTRGQQVTLRCSPISGHKSVSWYQQVLGQGPQFIFQYYEKEERGRGNFPDRFSARQFPNYSSELNVNALLLGDSALYLCASSLRTGENYGYTFGSGTRLTVV.

In this sample, this clonotype turned up a few times. V and J are TRBV2 and TRBJ2-7, with D unresolved. The V and J ends lost 8 bases and 5 bases respectively, with 19 bases between them. This CDR3 has 14 amino acids. CDR1 is SNHLY, CDR2 FYNNEI, per germline. CDR3 loop: CASEEQNWVNEQYF. The CDR3, as DNA: TGTGCCAGCGAGGAACAAAATTGGGTGAACGAGCAGTACTTC.

The gene calls are TRBV15 and TRBJ1-2; D is uncertain. The CDR3 is 14 residues long. Deletions cut 3 bases from V and 3 bases from J, with 11 bases between. In germline, CDR1 is LNHNV, CDR2 YYDKDF (reference sequence). Written as DNA, the CDR3 is TGTGCCACCAGCAGTTCGACAACCCACTATGGCTACACCTTC. This gives the protein CATSSSTTHYGYTF. Full variable domain (rest looked up from reference TRBV15 and TRBJ1-2): DAMVIQNPRYQVTQFGKPVTLSCSQTLNHNVMYWYQQKSSQAPKLLFHYYDKDFNNEADTPDNFQSRRPNTSFCFLDIRSPGLGDTAMYLCATSSSTTHYGYTFGSGTRLTVV.

This chain joins TRBV7-6 and TRBJ2-5; TRBD1 aligns across 9 bases. CDR3 length: 16 amino acids. Germline trimming cut 5 bases from V and 0 bases from J; bases unmatched to any gene: 7. Germline CDR1 is SGHVS and CDR2 is FNYEAQ. The CDR3 reads CASSRGTGPNQETQYF. The CDR3, as DNA: TGTGCCAGCAGCCGCGGGACAGGGCCTAACCAAGAGACCCAGTACTTC. The full variable domain, rest sourced from reference TRBV7-6 and TRBJ2-5, is GAGVSQSPRYKVTKRGQDVALRCDPISGHVSLYWYRQALGQGPEFLTYFNYEAQQDKSGLPNDRFSAERPEGSISTLTIQRTEQRDSAMYRCASSRGTGPNQETQYFGPGTRLLVL.

The gene calls are TRBV20-1 and TRBJ2-5; 11 bases align to TRBD1. Germline CDR1 is DFQATT and CDR2 is SNEGSKA (reference sequence). This CDR3 is built from 14 residues. V was clipped by 3 bases and J by 4 bases; unmatched bases: 4. This chain's CDR3 is CSASPGTGGETQYF. The CDR3 region has the DNA TGCAGTGCTAGTCCGGGGACAGGGGGAGAGACCCAGTACTTC.

This clonotype showed up just a few times. The chain uses TRBV5-1 and TRBJ2-1, with TRBD1 identical over 9 bases. Germline V lookup: CDR1 SGHRS, CDR2 YFSETQ. V lost 4 bases to trimming and J lost 6 bases; unmatched junction nucleotides: 5. The CDR3 contains 14 residues. The CDR3 loop reads CASSPGQGSNEQFF. The CDR3 nucleotides read TGCGCCAGCAGCCCCGGACAGGGGTCCAATGAGCAGTTCTTC. The complete variable domain, with remaining parts taken from reference TRBV5-1 and TRBJ2-1, reads KAGVTQTPRYLIKTRGQQVTLSCSPISGHRSVSWYQQTPGQGLQFLFEYFSETQRNKGNFPGRFSGRQFSNSRSEMNVSTLELGDSALYLCASSPGQGSNEQFFGPGTRLTVL.

This clonotype came up a few times. J is TRBJ2-1 and V is TRBV9, with D possibly being TRBD2 (6 bases). Per the germline V gene, CDR1 is SGDLS and CDR2 is YYNGEE. Trimming stripped 0 bases from V and 4 bases from J, with 8 bases between. The CDR3 has 14 residues. The CDR3 DNA is TGTGCCAGCAGCGTAGGGGAGGCTTACAATGAGCAGTTCTTC. It specifies CASSVGEAYNEQFF.

In its sample, this clonotype was seen a few times. The J gene is TRBJ1-2, the V gene TRBV7-9; 7 positions agree with TRBD1. The CDR3 is made up of 17 amino acids. Trimming at V came to 4 bases and at J to 0 bases, leaving 11 bases not matched to a gene. Germline assignment: CDR1 SEHNR and CDR2 FQNEAQ (reference sequence). CDR3 loop: CASSSGTAREANYGYTF. CDR3 nucleotides: TGTGCCAGCAGCTCTGGGACAGCCCGAGAAGCTAACTATGGCTACACCTTC.

The chain is built from TRBV7-8 and TRBJ2-3; TRBD2 matches at 8 bases. CDR1 is SGHVS, CDR2 FQNEAQ, per germline. This CDR3 has 13 residues. The V segment lost 8 bases and the J segment 8 bases; nucleotides outside the gene matches: 9. The CDR3, as DNA: TGTGCCAGCGTGAAAGCGGGAGATGGTACGCAGTATTTT. This gives the protein CASVKAGDGTQYF. The full variable domain, with the rest looked up from reference TRBV7-8 and TRBJ2-3, is GAGVSQSPRYKVAKRGQDVALRCDPISGHVSLFWYQQALGQGPEFLTYFQNEAQLDKSGLPSDRFFAERPEGSVSTLKIQRTQQEDSAVYLCASVKAGDGTQYFGPGTRLTVL.

Only a few counts were recorded for this clonotype. This sequence joins TRBV12-3 or TRBV12-4 and TRBJ1-2, with D unclear. V lost 5 bases and J lost 2, with 9 bases in between. The CDR3 is 13 residues long. CDR3 region: CASSPEYNYGYTF. The CDR3 nucleotides are TGTGCCAGCAGTCCCGAGTACAACTATGGCTACACCTTC.

This clonotype was observed a few times. The CDR3 sequence is CASSPSIGREQYF. The CDR3 nucleotides are TGTGCCAGCTCACCATCGATCGGGAGGGAGCAGTACTTC. This sequence joins TRBV18 and TRBJ2-7, with 7 positions matching TRBD2. The CDR3 runs to 13 residues. With V trimmed by 2 bases and J by 7 bases, 5 bases remained unmatched. Germline V gene data show CDR1 as KGHSH and CDR2 as LQKENI.

The chain links TRBV20-1 to TRBJ2-1; tentative D call: TRBD2 (6 bases). With 3 bases removed from V and 6 bases from J, the gap between germline ends came to 9 bases. The germline V gene encodes CDR1 DFQATT and CDR2 SNEGSKA (reference sequence). The CDR3 runs 12 residues. CDR3 nucleotide sequence: TGCAGTGCTAGTAGGACTACCAATGAGCAGTTCTTC. Encoded protein: CSASRTTNEQFF.

This clonotype was recorded a few times. The chain combines TRBV11-2 with TRBJ2-3; tentatively, D is TRBD1 (5 bases). V was pared by 5 bases and J by 5 bases, with 14 bases between. Per the germline V gene, CDR1 is SGHAT and CDR2 is FQNNGV. The CDR3 spans 14 residues. The CDR3 DNA follows: TGTGCCAGCAGCCAAGGGGTTAGGGTAGATACGCAGTATTTT. Its translation: CASSQGVRVDTQYF.

For the CDR3, the DNA is TGTGCCAGCAGCTGGGACACCGGGGAGCTGTTTTTT. Amino acid sequence: CASSWDTGELFF. The genes are TRBV3-1 and TRBJ2-2; no reliable D call. This CDR3 has 12 residues. Trimming took 5 bases from V and 3 from J, leaving 4 bases between them. CDR1 and CDR2 from the germline V gene are LGHDT and YNNKEL (reference sequence).

The chain uses TRBV12-3 or TRBV12-4 and TRBJ2-1; TRBD1 matches 10 bases. V dropped 7 bases and J dropped 9; count of bases not matched to a gene: 6. CDR3 size: 13 residues. This CDR3 is CASTRTGGAEQFF. The CDR3 DNA is TGTGCCAGCACGAGGACAGGGGGGGCTGAGCAGTTCTTC.

V and J are TRBV6-2 or TRBV6-3 and TRBJ2-5; D unresolved. Germline V gene sequence: CDR1 MNHEY, CDR2 SVGEGT. The CDR3 is 14 amino acids. CDR3 in amino acids: CASSPASHQETQYF. CDR3 in DNA: TGTGCTTCCTCTCCGGCCTCTCACCAAGAGACCCAGTACTTC.

The chain uses TRBV10-3 and TRBJ2-7, with a tentative D call TRBD2 (6 bases). Looked up from germline, CDR1 is ENHRY and CDR2 is SYGVKD. The V and J ends lost 5 bases and 2 bases respectively, with 13 bases between them. This CDR3 spans 14 amino acids. For the CDR3, the DNA is TGTGCCATCAGTCGGGGGACGTCTACCTACGAGCAGTACTTC. It translates to CAISRGTSTYEQYF.

This clonotype was picked up a small number of times. V and J are TRBV9 and TRBJ2-5; D ambiguous. With 4 bases removed from V and 3 bases from J, the gap between germline ends came to 7 bases. This CDR3 contains 12 residues. CDR1 and CDR2 (germline): SGDLS, YYNGEE. The DNA of the CDR3 is TGTGCCAGCAGCTCGAACGAAGAGACCCAGTACTTC. Amino acid sequence: CASSSNEETQYF.

This rearrangement joins TRBV7-2 to TRBJ2-5; D ambiguous. V lost 1 base and J 4 bases, leaving 10 bases between the germline ends. Germline-derived CDR1 and CDR2 are SGHTA and FQGNSA. CDR3 length: 14 amino acids. In DNA, the CDR3 is TGTGCCAGCAGCTTAGGTAGCTTTGTAGAGACCCAGTACTTC. This translates into CASSLGSFVETQYF.

This clonotype was seen more than once but under ten times. This chain joins TRBV5-5 and TRBJ2-1; TRBD2 matches 10 bases. This CDR3 is 15 amino acids long. J gave up 7 bases and V 5 bases, and 9 bases lay outside the gene matches. From germline, CDR1 is SGHKS and CDR2 YYEKEE (reference sequence). For the CDR3, the DNA is TGTGCCAGCAGATATCTAGCGGGAGAGAGAAATGAGCAGTTCTTC. This codes for CASRYLAGERNEQFF.

The V gene is TRBV12-3 or TRBV12-4, the J gene TRBJ1-1; tentative D call: TRBD1 (5 bases). This CDR3 has 14 amino acids. Trimming removed 1 base at V and 6 bases at J, with 12 bases between. The CDR3 protein is CASSLGQGASEAFF. The CDR3 nucleotides are TGTGCCAGCAGTTTAGGGCAGGGCGCGTCTGAAGCTTTCTTT.

This clonotype was detected only a few times. The rearrangement uses TRBV6-5 and TRBJ1-2; tentatively, D is TRBD1 (6 bases). Germline V lookup: CDR1 MNHEY, CDR2 SVGAGI. The CDR3 contains 14 residues. V dropped 4 bases and J dropped 2 bases, with 11 bases sitting between them. Here the CDR3 DNA reads TGTGCCAGCAGTTTTAAAACAGGGAACTATGGCTACACCTTC. Its protein product is CASSFKTGNYGYTF.

The V call is TRBV5-1, the J call TRBJ2-1; D unclear. The V and J ends lost 1 base and 9 bases respectively, with 8 bases between them. The length of the CDR3 is 12 residues. The germline gives CDR1 SGHRS, CDR2 YFSETQ. CDR3 residues: CASSLRSAEQFF. The CDR3 DNA reads TGCGCCAGCAGCTTGAGGTCGGCTGAGCAGTTCTTC. Full variable domain (rest looked up from reference TRBV5-1 and TRBJ2-1): KAGVTQTPRYLIKTRGQQVTLSCSPISGHRSVSWYQQTPGQGLQFLFEYFSETQRNKGNFPGRFSGRQFSNSRSEMNVSTLELGDSALYLCASSLRSAEQFFGPGTRLTVL.

This clonotype was detected a few times. The V call is TRBV5-1, the J call TRBJ2-5, with 11 bases that match TRBD2. CDR3 size: 16 residues. CDR1 SGHRS and CDR2 YFSETQ come from the germline V gene. J gave up 2 bases and V 0 bases, and 3 bases lay outside the gene matches. The CDR3 spells CASSLVGTSGQETQYF. The CDR3 DNA is TGCGCCAGCAGCTTGGTGGGGACTAGCGGACAAGAGACCCAGTACTTC.

The V and J genes are TRBV20-1 and TRBJ2-6; TRBD2 matches at 11 bases. There are 20 residues in the CDR3. V was clipped by 6 bases and J by 0 bases; unmatched bases: 16. From germline, CDR1 is DFQATT and CDR2 SNEGSKA (reference sequence). This chain's CDR3 is CSARALAGALPSSGANVLTF. For the CDR3, the DNA is TGCAGTGCCCGGGCACTAGCGGGAGCCTTACCTAGCTCTGGGGCCAACGTCCTGACTTTC.

In this sample, this clonotype turned up a few times. CDR3 amino acids: CASSLEGHGANVLTF. CDR3 DNA sequence: TGCGCCAGCAGCTTGGAGGGTCATGGGGCCAACGTCCTGACTTTC. V gene TRBV5-1 combines with J gene TRBJ2-6; D is unclear. CDR1 is SGHRS and CDR2 is YFSETQ in the germline V gene. The CDR3 loop spans 15 amino acids. Trimming shortened V by 0 bases and J by 3 bases, and 7 bases separated the two germline ends.

The gene calls are TRBV15 and TRBJ2-1; 11 bases map to TRBD2. The CDR3 sequence is 16 residues long. The V gene's germline CDR1 is LNHNV and CDR2 YYDKDF (reference sequence). The ends lost 1 base at V and 5 bases at J; junction bases unmatched: 4. The CDR3 loop is CATSRAPGLADNEQFF. In DNA, the CDR3 is TGTGCCACCAGCAGAGCCCCGGGACTAGCGGACAATGAGCAGTTCTTC.

This clonotype was seen only a few times. V usage is TRBV11-2 and J usage is TRBJ2-2; no firm D call. This CDR3 spans 17 amino acids. Germline V gene sequence: CDR1 SGHAT, CDR2 FQNNGV. Deletions cut 1 base from V and 2 bases from J, with 14 bases between. DNA of the CDR3: TGTGCCAGCAGCTTAGTTCGTCGCCCTAAAAACACCGGGGAGCTGTTTTTT. Residues: CASSLVRRPKNTGELFF.

The chain joins TRBV12-3 or TRBV12-4 to TRBJ2-2, with D hard to call. There are 12 residues in the CDR3. The V gene lost 2 bases and the J gene lost 10 bases, with 8 bases spanning the gap. The CDR3 spells CASSLMATELFF. In DNA, the CDR3 is TGTGCCAGCAGTTTAATGGCCACGGAGCTGTTTTTT.